The 25 T cell receptor beta chains below were found in one sample sequenced in a study of shared clonotypes between healthy human individuals. Libraries were prepared by immunoSEQ multiplex PCR; TCRdb keeps only in-frame clonotypes and omits some of them. The sample has about 1.5 million clones, roughly 96% seen once; the top ten hold approximately 1%. The sample was naive CD4+ T cells sorted from blood. Subset of the sample: CD45RA+ positively selected. The source of these receptors is a man under 40 in good health.

V usage is TRBV5-1 and J usage is TRBJ2-3, with 7 nucleotides matching TRBD1. From germline, CDR1 is SGHRS and CDR2 YFSETQ. V trimming: 6 bases; J trimming: 2 bases; junction bases outside the gene matches: 9. CDR3 length: 15 residues. CDR3 residues: CASTKDRTYTDTQYF. The DNA of the CDR3 is TGCGCCAGCACCAAGGACAGGACGTACACAGATACGCAGTATTTT.

This chain connects TRBV28 to TRBJ1-5, with 7 nucleotides matching TRBD1. V was clipped by 6 bases and J by 2 bases; unmatched bases: 13. The germline V gene encodes CDR1 MDHEN and CDR2 SYDVKM. This CDR3 contains 17 residues. Here the CDR3 reads CASRAPQGVLGNQPQHF. CDR3 nucleotide sequence: TGTGCCAGCAGGGCTCCGCAGGGGGTTCTCGGCAATCAGCCCCAGCATTTT.

This chain connects TRBV2 to TRBJ2-7; TRBD2 matches at 11 bases. Germline lookup yields CDR1 SNHLY and CDR2 FYNNEI. This CDR3 is built from 14 residues. V gave up 7 bases and J gave up 4 bases; unmatched junction bases: 6. The chain's CDR3 is CASKLAGEVYEQYF. The CDR3 coding sequence is TGTGCCAGCAAACTAGCGGGAGAGGTTTACGAGCAGTACTTC.

The V call is TRBV27, the J call TRBJ2-1, with D tentatively TRBD2 (6 bases). CDR1 is MNHEY and CDR2 is SMNVEV in the germline V gene (reference sequence). The V gene lost 5 bases and the J gene lost 0 bases, with 11 bases spanning the gap. The CDR3 is 15 amino acids. The CDR3 loop is CASSLDYRSYNEQFF. CDR3 bases: TGTGCCAGCAGTCTGGACTACCGCTCCTACAATGAGCAGTTCTTC.

This chain links TRBV7-7 with TRBJ2-7; D is undetermined. The ends were cut back, 5 bases at V and 7 bases at J, with 15 bases in the middle. The CDR3 is 13 amino acids. Germline CDR1 SSHAT, CDR2 FNYEAQ (reference sequence). The CDR3 DNA follows: TGTGCCAGCAGCAAGTCAGACCATTTTGAGCAGTACTTC. It specifies CASSKSDHFEQYF.

This clone was counted once. This chain links TRBV20-1 with TRBJ2-7; D is undetermined. Trimming removed 4 bases from V and 3 bases from J, with 7 bases in between. The CDR3 length is 11 residues. The germline V gene encodes CDR1 DFQATT and CDR2 SNEGSKA (reference sequence). CDR3 in amino acids: CSATPYYEQYF. CDR3 in DNA: TGCAGTGCTACCCCATACTACGAGCAGTACTTC.

The CDR3 spells CASSVVGGGTGELFF. The CDR3 DNA is TGTGCCAGCAGTGTGGTGGGAGGAGGCACCGGGGAGCTGTTTTTT. The chain carries TRBV6-1 and TRBJ2-2; maybe TRBD2 (6 bases). CDR1 MNHNS and CDR2 SASEGT come from the germline V gene. This CDR3 is 15 amino acids long. The ends were cut back, 4 bases at V and 4 bases at J, with 13 bases in the middle.

V is TRBV2 and J is TRBJ2-5; 8 nucleotides align to TRBD1. The CDR3 is made up of 12 amino acids. From germline, CDR1 is SNHLY and CDR2 FYNNEI. The ends lost 11 bases at V and 4 bases at J; junction bases unmatched: 6. Here the CDR3 reads CAGNDRGETQYF. CDR3 nucleotide sequence: TGTGCCGGAAATGACAGGGGAGAGACCCAGTACTTC.

The chain has TRBV7-2 and TRBJ1-5, with no clear D. V gave up 5 bases and J gave up 9 bases, with 17 bases separating them. The CDR3 is 14 amino acids. Germline V CDR1 and CDR2: SGHTA, FQGNSA. The CDR3 DNA sequence: TGTGCCAGCAGCCTATCCTCCCCTTCGGGGCCCCAGCATTTT. Translated, it gives CASSLSSPSGPQHF.

Concerning this clone: The sample carries other DNA sequences with the same CDR3. The J gene is TRBJ2-7, the V gene TRBV5-1, with TRBD1 matching over 7 bases. The CDR3 extends over 14 amino acids. Germline-derived CDR1 and CDR2 are SGHRS and YFSETQ. With 4 bases clipped from V and 2 bases from J, the junction kept 6 bases outside the gene matches. The CDR3, as DNA: TGCGCCAGCAGCCTCGGGACAGAAGCCTACGAGCAGTACTTC. Protein sequence: CASSLGTEAYEQYF.

The chain is built from TRBV7-2 and TRBJ2-7; 14 nucleotides agree with TRBD2. V trimming: 4 bases; J trimming: 4 bases; junction bases outside the gene matches: 6. The CDR3 consists of 16 residues. CDR1 is SGHTA and CDR2 is FQGNSA in the germline V gene. CDR3 bases: TGTGCCAGCAGCTCCCTAGGACTAGCGGGAGGATACGAGCAGTACTTC. It is translated as CASSSLGLAGGYEQYF.

The V and J genes are TRBV5-1 and TRBJ2-3; 13 bases fit TRBD2. CDR3 size: 17 residues. Germline V CDR1 and CDR2: SGHRS, YFSETQ. After removal of 4 bases from V and 4 bases from J, the junction contained 9 bases not matched to a gene. CDR3 nucleotides: TGCGCCAGCAGCGACGGGACTAGCGGGACCACGGCAGATACGCAGTATTTT. It codes for CASSDGTSGTTADTQYF.

V and J are TRBV18 and TRBJ2-1, with TRBD2 identical over 9 bases. The length of the CDR3 is 16 residues. Germline lookup yields CDR1 KGHSH and CDR2 LQKENI. J was trimmed by 8 bases and V by 0 bases; bases with no gene match: 8. CDR3 loop: CASSPPGAGGPHEQFF. CDR3 in DNA: TGTGCCAGCTCACCACCCGGGGCGGGAGGGCCCCATGAGCAGTTCTTC.

The chain employs TRBV4-1 and TRBJ1-1, with a weak D call TRBD1 (6 bases). The CDR3 is made up of 14 amino acids. Trimming stripped 5 bases from V and 4 bases from J, with 14 bases between. Looked up from germline, CDR1 is MGHRA and CDR2 is YSYEKL. Here the CDR3 reads CASSEQGLGTEAFF. In DNA form, the CDR3 reads TGCGCCAGCAGCGAACAGGGTTTGGGCACTGAAGCTTTCTTT.

The gene calls are TRBV7-9 and TRBJ2-3, with unresolved D. Trimming removed 5 bases at V and 0 bases at J, with 18 bases between. The germline CDR1 and CDR2 sequences are SEHNR and FQNEAQ (reference sequence). The CDR3 is made up of 17 amino acids. For the CDR3, the DNA is TGTGCCAGCAGCCGCGCAAGGGCTGACGGGAGCACAGATACGCAGTATTTT. Its translation: CASSRARADGSTDTQYF.

This sequence joins TRBV27 and TRBJ2-1; D is ambiguous. CDR1 and CDR2 (germline): MNHEY, SMNVEV (reference sequence). The CDR3 consists of 13 residues. The V end lost 4 bases, the J end lost 7 bases, and 11 bases lay between the germline ends. The CDR3 DNA is TGTGCCAGCAGTTGGTCTACCCTGAATGAGCAGTTCTTC. Residues: CASSWSTLNEQFF.

This clone was observed a handful of times. The sample carries other DNA sequences with the same CDR3. The CDR3 here is CASSRGTAYEQYF. CDR3 sequence (DNA): TGCGCCAGCAGCCGCGGGACAGCCTACGAGCAGTACTTC. The rearrangement joins TRBV5-1 to TRBJ2-7; possible D gene TRBD1, 7 bases. The germline V gene has CDR1 SGHRS and CDR2 YFSETQ. There are 13 residues in the CDR3. Trimming left V 4 bases short and J 2 bases short, with 10 bases between.

The genes are TRBV10-3 and TRBJ2-3; 9 nucleotides line up with TRBD2. This CDR3 has 15 residues. Trimming at V came to 10 bases and at J to 0 bases, leaving 8 bases not matched to a gene. Germline lookup yields CDR1 ENHRY and CDR2 SYGVKD. CDR3 DNA sequence: TGTGCCACCGCGGCGGGGGGGTCTAGCACAGATACGCAGTATTTT. This encodes CATAAGGSSTDTQYF.

The table lists this clone with a count of one. The same CDR3 arises from other DNA sequences in this sample as well. The CDR3 protein is CASSLEGTEAFF. The CDR3 nucleotides read TGCGCCAGCAGCTTGGAGGGCACTGAAGCTTTCTTT. V is TRBV5-1 and J is TRBJ1-1; D gene unclear. CDR1 and CDR2 from the germline V gene are SGHRS and YFSETQ. V shed 0 bases and J shed 4 bases, with 4 bases lying between them. The CDR3 runs 12 residues.

V gene TRBV7-9 combines with J gene TRBJ2-7; 8 nucleotides align to TRBD2. CDR3 length equals 16 residues. The V and J ends lost 2 bases and 0 bases, in that order; junction bases with no gene match: 6. Germline V gene data show CDR1 as SEHNR and CDR2 as FQNEAQ (reference sequence). This CDR3 is CASSLRAGDSSYEQYF. The CDR3 DNA reads TGTGCCAGCAGCTTAAGAGCGGGAGATTCCTCCTACGAGCAGTACTTC.

The chain is built from TRBV6-4 and TRBJ2-3; TRBD1 is a possible D gene (6 bases). The V gene lost 0 bases and the J gene lost 5 bases, with 12 bases spanning the gap. This CDR3 is built from 15 residues. CDR1 and CDR2 from the germline V gene are MRHNA and SNTAGT. The CDR3 loop reads CASSDSIQGLDTQYF. The CDR3 nucleotides are TGTGCCAGCAGTGACTCGATACAGGGTTTAGATACGCAGTATTTT.

The chain uses TRBV28 and TRBJ2-7, with D hard to call. The V and J ends lost 7 bases and 0 bases respectively, with 13 bases between them. This CDR3 is 14 amino acids long. Per the germline V gene, CDR1 is MDHEN and CDR2 is SYDVKM. CDR3 bases: TGTGCCAGCACCCGACCCGGATTCTCCTACGAGCAGTACTTC. This gives the protein CASTRPGFSYEQYF. Combining the CDR3 with reference TRBV28 and TRBJ2-7 gives the whole variable domain DVKVTQSSRYLVKRTGEKVFLECVQDMDHENMFWYRQDPGLGLRLIYFSYDVKMKEKGDIPEGYSVSREKKERFSLILESASTNQTSMYLCASTRPGFSYEQYFGPGTRLTVT.

The V and J genes are TRBV5-4 and TRBJ1-3; TRBD1 matches 7 bases. The CDR3 sequence is 16 residues long. The ends lost 3 bases at V and 3 bases at J; junction bases unmatched: 9. Germline V CDR1 and CDR2: SGHNT, YYREEE (reference sequence). The DNA of the CDR3 is TGTGCCAGCAGCTGGATATCAGGGGGTCTTGGAAACACCATATATTTT. This encodes CASSWISGGLGNTIYF.

The chain joins TRBV19 to TRBJ2-7, with D possibly TRBD2 on 6 matching bases. The germline V gene has CDR1 LNHDA and CDR2 SQIVND (reference sequence). The CDR3 runs 15 residues. V was trimmed by 5 bases and J by 5 bases, leaving 19 bases between them. The CDR3: CASSPRDFGSHEQYF. In DNA, the CDR3 is TGTGCCAGTAGTCCCCGGGACTTCGGCTCTCACGAGCAGTACTTC.

The chain combines TRBV7-9 with TRBJ1-1; no clear D gene. Per the germline V gene, CDR1 is SEHNR and CDR2 is FQNEAQ (reference sequence). The CDR3 is 12 residues long. V lost 3 bases and J 2 bases, leaving 4 bases between the germline ends. The CDR3 loop is CASSFGNTEAFF. In nucleotides, the CDR3 is TGTGCCAGCAGCTTTGGAAACACTGAAGCTTTCTTT.